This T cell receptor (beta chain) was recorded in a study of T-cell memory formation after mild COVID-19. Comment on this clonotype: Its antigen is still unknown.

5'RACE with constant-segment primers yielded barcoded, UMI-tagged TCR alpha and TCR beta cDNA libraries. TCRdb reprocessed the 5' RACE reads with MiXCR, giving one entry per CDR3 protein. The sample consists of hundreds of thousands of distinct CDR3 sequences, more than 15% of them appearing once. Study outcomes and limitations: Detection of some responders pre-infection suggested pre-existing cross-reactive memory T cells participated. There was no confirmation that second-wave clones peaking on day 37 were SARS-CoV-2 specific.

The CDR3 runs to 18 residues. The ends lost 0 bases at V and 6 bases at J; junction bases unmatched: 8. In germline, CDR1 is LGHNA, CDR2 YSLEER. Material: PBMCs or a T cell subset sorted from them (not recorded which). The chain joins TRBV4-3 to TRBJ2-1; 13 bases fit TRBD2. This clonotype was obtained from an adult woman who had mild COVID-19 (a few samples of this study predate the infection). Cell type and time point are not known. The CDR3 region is CASSQDWTSGSQGNEQFF. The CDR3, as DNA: TGCGCCAGCAGCCAAGATTGGACTAGCGGGAGTCAGGGCAATGAGCAGTTCTTC.